This note documents a single T cell receptor (beta chain) sequence. Its recognized antigen is unknown. The input lacks base qualities; no much larger clone sits a single base away. The data stem from a study of cytomegalovirus exposure and HLA in healthy donors (dated by TCRdb to about 2017). Some background on the complete study: In an earlier analysis of roughly 590 of the donors, about 270 Gb of sequence data and 117 million unique TCR beta sequences from 150 million to 200 million T cells were reported. The T cell repertoires of 550 to 850 subjects were profiled by immunosequencing and related to cytomegalovirus serostatus. An earlier analysis of 587 of the donors applied high-throughput TCR beta sequencing to assess whether each TCR beta V gene segment acted as functional or pseudogenic. Among about 400 genotyped donors of the cohort, an average of approximately 240,000 unique TCR beta nucleotide sequences was sequenced per donor, of which about 20% were non-productive. All discovery cohort repertoires had been generated on a single sequencing platform. Rather than using new phenotypic data, the later analysis identified candidate immune exposures from TCR beta sequences and from how often those sequences occurred across donors. Donor age, sex, ethnicity and CMV serostatus were compiled alongside the repertoire data. Of the approximately 370 genotyped donors, 75% to 85% were placed in the genetic ancestry cluster associated with self-reported Caucasian donors. To study patterns of TCR occurrence, a later analysis re-analyzed previously published TCR beta repertoires from several hundred donors and added high-resolution HLA genotyping. The study aimed to test whether signatures of past pathogen exposure could be identified by cataloging public T cell receptors. High-throughput TCR immunosequencing, statistical association of individual TCRs with disease status, and machine learning were combined to predict cytomegalovirus infection status. Along with the roughly 670-subject first cohort, a separate validation cohort of about 110 different subjects was used. HLA typing covered class I and class II loci at four-digit resolution. Five DR-DQ haplotypes were treated as single units for association and clustering because of strong linkage in the cohort. A later genetic analysis took genome-wide SNP genotypes for about 55% of the 666 donors and used that subset as a discovery cohort. The number of donors typed differed by locus, with about 629-630 for A, B, C, DRB1 and DQB1, roughly 550 for DQA1, 600 to 610 for DPA1, and over 400 for DPB1. An early release that covered approximately 600 HLA-typed donors contained approximately 300 gigabases of sequencing data and some 87 million unique TCR sequences. The investigation overall reported the following: Most CMV-associated TCR beta chains appeared to be HLA-restricted in a later analysis, and the HLA associations seemed to be driven largely by CMV exposure. The earlier analysis of about 600 of the donors excluded 15 to 20 rarely observed V segments, including chromosome 9 orphons, because counts were too low. Correlated functional status among segregating V segments might reflect linkage disequilibrium, but an unknown experimental factor could not be ruled out. V-gene and J-gene trimming of TCR beta chains was associated with a missense DCLRE1C variant in a later genetic analysis, and the association was replicated in an independent cohort. In a later genetic analysis, fewer N-insertions in productive TCRs were reported among donors in an Asian-associated ancestry cluster than the approximately 670-donor mean. In vitro tests confirmed that three of the cytomegalovirus-associated TCR beta chains recognize cytomegalovirus antigens. When HLA alleles, especially DR and DQ, strongly co-occurred, attributing TCR associations to individual alleles was difficult. This cohort had only TCR beta chains sequenced, and the lack of alpha or paired-chain data limited which features could be detected. Presence/absence analyses assumed roughly uniform sequencing depth across donors, an assumption that may not hold. In an earlier analysis of roughly 560 of the donors, most TCR beta V segments were observed in productive rearrangements about 90% or about 30% of the time, broadly matching IMGT annotations. Because HLA typing was unavailable for some donors at each locus, only the typed subset was used in association tests. In a later analysis, TCR association rates were found to vary across HLA loci, with the most associated TCRs seen for DRB1 alleles and the fewest for HLA-C alleles. CMV serostatus was the only immune exposure information available for the cohort. Most TCR sequences were seen in very few donors, while some public TCRs were found in many individuals. Compared with equally common non-associated chains, HLA-associated TCR beta chains in a later analysis were more clonally expanded and had lower generation probabilities. A group of highly shared sequence variants was considered likely to be a technical artifact of the sequencing pipeline. A further reported finding was that TCR beta sequences accurately predicted the HLA-A and HLA-B alleles for most subjects in the first cohort. A later analysis associated 15,000 to 20,000 TCR beta sequences with specific HLA alleles at a false discovery rate of 0.05. In both the original and validation cohorts, the classifier was reported to diagnose cytomegalovirus status with high specificity and sensitivity. A total of 164 TCR beta chains were listed by the study as associated with cytomegalovirus. In a later analysis, several top co-occurrence clusters were reported to appear linked to parvovirus B19, influenza, CMV and Epstein-Barr virus. According to the authors, the approach could potentially be generalized to other disease states and immunological phenotypes.

To prepare the library, the immunoSEQ multiplex PCR assay was applied. For the multiplex PCR, a mixture combining 60 forward primers for TCR Vbeta segments and 13 reverse primers for TCR Jbeta segments was used. Amplification of the CDR3 region of rearranged TCR beta genes was performed with a multiplex PCR assay on genomic DNA. The Illumina HiSeq System was used to sequence the amplified TCR beta libraries as 87-base-pair reads. Regarding the original processing steps: Across the 640 or so repertoires, a later analysis counted 60 million to 90 million unique TCR beta chains, some 11 million of which were shared by at least two donors. Raw reads were error-corrected and collapsed into unique sequences by a nearest-neighbor algorithm in which closely related sequences were merged to remove PCR and sequencing errors. Alignment of CDR3 sequences to IMGT reference sequences was used to assign V, D and J gene segments. For a sequence to be retained, a match of at least six nucleotides to both a V gene segment and a J gene segment was required. Rearrangements were classified as productive when the CDR3 lacked stop codons and remained in frame with V and J, and all other rearrangements were classified as non-productive. Following IMGT convention, CDR3 was defined as the stretch from the second conserved V-encoded cysteine to the conserved J-encoded phenylalanine. The earlier analysis of about 500 of the donors excluded sequences that lacked an unambiguous match to a single V gene segment. In an earlier analysis of some 590 of the donors, a V segment was called functional when productive rearrangements were above 56.7%, and segregating when the standard deviation between donors exceeded 5%. A statistical classification framework was built for diagnosing cytomegalovirus status from the catalog of TCR beta chain sequences. V and J gene assignment, in a later analysis, came from comparing TCR nucleotide sequences with IMGT/GENE-DB human TR gene sequences. Using the TCRdist pipeline, a later analysis assigned CDR3 sequences along with most-parsimonious VDJ recombination scenarios. In a later analysis, each TCR beta chain was defined by its CDR3 amino acid sequence together with its V-gene family, and reads without a unique V-gene family were excluded. A later analysis removed roughly 590 highly shared, low-generation-probability nucleotide sequences to deal with suspected cross-contamination and a sequencing artifact. A later analysis calculated a clonal expansion index for each public chain from normalized within-repertoire ranks of inferred template counts. In a later analysis, generation probabilities were computed with a VDJ recombination model fitted to out-of-frame rearrangements, and the resulting probabilities were checked against IGoR. In a later analysis, hypergeometric tests were used to score TCR-TCR, TCR-HLA and TCR-CMV co-occurrence, with a repertoire-size bias correction applied to TCR pairs. A later analysis estimated false discovery rates by permuting HLA or CMV assignments 20 times. In a later analysis, co-occurring TCRs were grouped with DBSCAN, and TCRdist sequence similarity was added when clustering was performed within HLA-allele-positive subsets. Co-occurrence clustering excluded repertoires with fewer than 30,000 or more than 120,000 public chains, plus five with anomalous nucleotide sharing. The table comes from immuneACCESS by way of TCRdb, which keeps in-frame sequences with V and J called. Part of the clones is missing from these tables; in studies checked, under half for an unresolved V gene and the rest for unknown reasons. The V and J calls and clone size were taken over from that table, and D and trimming were inferred from the DNA. This sample gives 100,000 to 150,000 clones in total; 74% of them show up just once. Jointly, the top ten make up approximately 4% of the sample.

The cohort consisted of 666 healthy bone marrow donors. At the time of sampling, every cohort member was nominally healthy, though immune exposures that went unrecorded were likely present. The donor tested CMV seropositive and was one of the 289 seropositive cohort members. A peripheral blood sample was collected from each donor, and TCR beta sequencing was performed on peripheral blood mononuclear cells. The Qiagen DNeasy Blood Extraction Kit was used to extract genomic DNA from the blood cell samples. Specimen: PBMCs. This sequence was found in a man between 40 and 49 years old in good health and CMV-seropositive.

In nucleotide form, the sequence is TGTGCCAGCAGCTTAGCGAAGTTAAGAGGTACTGAAGCTTTCTTT. Translation gives CASSLAKLRGTEAFF. The rearrangement joined TRBV7-9 to TRBJ1-1, with no confidently assigned D gene. Spanning cysteine to phenylalanine, the CDR3 consists of 15 amino acids. Only CDR3 DNA remains: 45 bases, in frame from the first base. Sequences SEHNR (CDR1) and FQNEAQ (CDR2) are obtained from the germline V gene (reference sequence). Trimming costs V 0 bases and J 5 bases, and their ends lie 13 bases apart.